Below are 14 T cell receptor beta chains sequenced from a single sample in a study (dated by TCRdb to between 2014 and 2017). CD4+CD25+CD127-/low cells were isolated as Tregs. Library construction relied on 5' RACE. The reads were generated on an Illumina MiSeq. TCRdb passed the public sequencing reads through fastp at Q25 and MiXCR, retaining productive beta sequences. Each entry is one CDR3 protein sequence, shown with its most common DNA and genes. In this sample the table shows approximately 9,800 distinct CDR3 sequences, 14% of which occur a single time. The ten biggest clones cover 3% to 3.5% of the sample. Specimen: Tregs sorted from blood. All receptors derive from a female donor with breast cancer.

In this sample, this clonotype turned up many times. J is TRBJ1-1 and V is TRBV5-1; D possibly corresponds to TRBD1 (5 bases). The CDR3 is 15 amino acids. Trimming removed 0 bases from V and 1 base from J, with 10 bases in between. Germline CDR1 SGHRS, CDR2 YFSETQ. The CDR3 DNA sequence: TGCGCCAGCAGCTTGGTTGAGGGGTGGAACACTGAAGCTTTCTTT. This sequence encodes CASSLVEGWNTEAFF. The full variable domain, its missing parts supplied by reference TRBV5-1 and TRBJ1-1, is KAGVTQTPRYLIKTRGQQVTLSCSPISGHRSVSWYQQTPGQGLQFLFEYFSETQRNKGNFPGRFSGRQFSNSRSEMNVSTLELGDSALYLCASSLVEGWNTEAFFGQGTRLTVV.

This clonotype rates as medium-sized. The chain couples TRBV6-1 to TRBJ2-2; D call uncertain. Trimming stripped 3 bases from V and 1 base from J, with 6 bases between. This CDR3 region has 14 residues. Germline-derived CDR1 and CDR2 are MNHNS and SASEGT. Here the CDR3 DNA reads TGTGCCAGCAGTGAGGGCATGAACACCGGGGAGCTGTTTTTT. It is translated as CASSEGMNTGELFF.

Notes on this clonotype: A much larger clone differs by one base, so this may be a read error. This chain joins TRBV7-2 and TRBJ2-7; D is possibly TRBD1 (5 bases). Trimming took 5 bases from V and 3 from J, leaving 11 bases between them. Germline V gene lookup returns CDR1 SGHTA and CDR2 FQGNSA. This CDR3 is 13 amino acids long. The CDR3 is CASSPDRNYEQYF. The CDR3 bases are TGTGCCAGCAGCCCCGACAGAAACTACGAGCAGTACTTC.

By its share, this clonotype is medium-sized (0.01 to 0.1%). The CDR3 reads CSVDPNTDTQYF. The DNA for the CDR3 is TGCAGCGTTGACCCGAACACAGATACGCAGTATTTT. The V gene is TRBV29-1, the J gene TRBJ2-3; no clear D gene. CDR3 length equals 12 residues. Trimming shortened V by 3 bases and J by 2 bases, and 6 bases separated the two germline ends. Germline V CDR1 and CDR2: SQVTM, ANQGSEA.

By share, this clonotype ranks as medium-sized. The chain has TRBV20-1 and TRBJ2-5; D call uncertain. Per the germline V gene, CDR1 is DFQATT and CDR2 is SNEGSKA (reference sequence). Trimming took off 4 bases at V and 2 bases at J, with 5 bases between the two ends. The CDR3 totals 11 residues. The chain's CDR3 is CSATHQETQYF. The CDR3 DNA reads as TGCAGTGCTACGCATCAAGAGACCCAGTACTTC.

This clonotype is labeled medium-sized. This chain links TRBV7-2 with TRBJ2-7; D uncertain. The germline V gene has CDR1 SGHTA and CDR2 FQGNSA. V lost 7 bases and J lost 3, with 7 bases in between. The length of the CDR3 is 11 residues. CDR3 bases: TGTGCCAGCACAACTTACTACGAGCAGTACTTC. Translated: CASTTYYEQYF.

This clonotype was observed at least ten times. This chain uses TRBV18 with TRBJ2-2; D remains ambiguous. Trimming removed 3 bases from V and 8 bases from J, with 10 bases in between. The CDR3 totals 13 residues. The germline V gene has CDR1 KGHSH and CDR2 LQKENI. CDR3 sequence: CASSPRVWGELFF. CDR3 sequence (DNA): TGTGCCAGCTCACCGAGAGTCTGGGGGGAGCTGTTTTTT.

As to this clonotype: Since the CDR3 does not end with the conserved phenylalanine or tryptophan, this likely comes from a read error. The CDR3 region is CASRRQAIAPIAAEAFV. The CDR3 bases are TGCGCCAGCAGACGACAGGCGATAGCTCCCATCGCAGCCGAAGCTTTCGTT. This chain uses TRBV5-1 with TRBJ1-1; TRBD1 is a possible D gene (6 bases). Trimming pared 5 bases from V and 8 bases from J, leaving 28 bases between. The CDR3 extends over 17 amino acids. Looked up from germline, CDR1 is SGHRS and CDR2 is YFSETQ.

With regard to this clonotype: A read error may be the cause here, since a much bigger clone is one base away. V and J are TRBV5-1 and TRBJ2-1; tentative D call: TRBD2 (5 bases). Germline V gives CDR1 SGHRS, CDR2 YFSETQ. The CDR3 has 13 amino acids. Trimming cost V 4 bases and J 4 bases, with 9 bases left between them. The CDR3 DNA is TGCGCCAGCAGCCGGGATAGTTACAATGAGCAGTTCTTC. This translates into CASSRDSYNEQFF.

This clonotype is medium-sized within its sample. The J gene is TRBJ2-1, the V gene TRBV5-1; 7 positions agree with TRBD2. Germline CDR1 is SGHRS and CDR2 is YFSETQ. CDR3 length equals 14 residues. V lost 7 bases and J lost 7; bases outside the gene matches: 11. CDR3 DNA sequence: TGCGCCAGCTCGGCGGCGGGAGAATGGAATGAGCAGTTCTTC. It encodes CASSAAGEWNEQFF.

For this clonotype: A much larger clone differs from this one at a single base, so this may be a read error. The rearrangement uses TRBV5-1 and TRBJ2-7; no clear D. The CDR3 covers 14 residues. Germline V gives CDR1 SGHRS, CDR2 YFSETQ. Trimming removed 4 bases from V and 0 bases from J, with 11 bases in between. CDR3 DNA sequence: TGCGCCAGCAGCGAGCAGAGACACTCCTACGAGCAGTACTTC. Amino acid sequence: CASSEQRHSYEQYF.

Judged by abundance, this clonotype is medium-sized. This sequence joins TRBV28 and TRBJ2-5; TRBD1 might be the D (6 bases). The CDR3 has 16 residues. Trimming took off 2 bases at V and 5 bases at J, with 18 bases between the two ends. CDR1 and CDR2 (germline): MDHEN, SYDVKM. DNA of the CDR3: TGTGCCAGCAGTTTAATTGCTCAGGGGAAGGGGGAGACCCAGTACTTC. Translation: CASSLIAQGKGETQYF.

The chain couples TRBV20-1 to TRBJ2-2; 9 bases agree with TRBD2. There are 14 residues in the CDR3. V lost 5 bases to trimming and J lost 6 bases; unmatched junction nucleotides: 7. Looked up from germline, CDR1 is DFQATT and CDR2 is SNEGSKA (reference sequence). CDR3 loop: CSAFSGRGAGELFF. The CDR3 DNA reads TGCAGTGCTTTTAGCGGGAGAGGGGCCGGGGAGCTGTTTTTT.

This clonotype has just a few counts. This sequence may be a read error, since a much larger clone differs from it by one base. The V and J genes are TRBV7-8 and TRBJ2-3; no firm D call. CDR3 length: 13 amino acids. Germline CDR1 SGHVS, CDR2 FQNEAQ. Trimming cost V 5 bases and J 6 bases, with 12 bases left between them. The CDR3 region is CASSRSLGDTQYF. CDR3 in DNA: TGTGCCAGCAGCCGCAGCTTGGGGGATACGCAGTATTTT.